One T cell receptor beta chain is described in this entry. Its antigen is undetermined. This CDR3 is built from 16 residues. The V gene end was trimmed by 3 bases and the J gene end by 1 base; junction bases not matched to a gene: 8. Germline CDR1 and CDR2: KGHSH and LQKENI. Only in-frame clones appear in the TCRdb table, and some are missing; sequencing was by immunoSEQ multiplex PCR. The data hold roughly 100,000 clones, with roughly 79% observed a single time. This sample stems from a study of glioma-infiltrating T cells after dendritic cell vaccination. For the study at large: Autologous tumor lysate was loaded overnight onto monocyte-derived dendritic cells grown about seven days with IL-4 and GM-CSF. Study findings and constraints: Patients with more pretreatment TILs had longer time to progression and survival.

This specimen was blood, taken before dendritic cell vaccination. The source is a human donor with glioblastoma. The chain carries TRBV18 and TRBJ2-7, with 8 bases aligning to TRBD1. The CDR3 DNA reads as TGTGCCAGCTCACCGACGACAGGGGTTGTTTCCTACGAGCAGTACTTC. The encoded protein is CASSPTTGVVSYEQYF.